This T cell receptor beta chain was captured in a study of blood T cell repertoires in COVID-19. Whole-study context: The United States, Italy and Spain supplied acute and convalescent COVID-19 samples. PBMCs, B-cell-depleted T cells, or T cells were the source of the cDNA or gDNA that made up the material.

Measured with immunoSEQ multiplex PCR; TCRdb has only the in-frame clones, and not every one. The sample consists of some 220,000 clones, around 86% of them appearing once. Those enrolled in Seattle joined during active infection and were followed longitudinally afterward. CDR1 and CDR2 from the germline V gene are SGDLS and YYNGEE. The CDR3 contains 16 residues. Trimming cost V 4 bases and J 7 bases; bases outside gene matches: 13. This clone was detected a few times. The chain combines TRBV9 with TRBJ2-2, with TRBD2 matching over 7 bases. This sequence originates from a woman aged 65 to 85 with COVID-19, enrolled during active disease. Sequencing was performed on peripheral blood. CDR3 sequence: CASSFSSGLRDGELFF. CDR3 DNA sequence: TGTGCCAGCAGCTTCTCTAGCGGCCTAAGGGACGGGGAGCTGTTTTTT.